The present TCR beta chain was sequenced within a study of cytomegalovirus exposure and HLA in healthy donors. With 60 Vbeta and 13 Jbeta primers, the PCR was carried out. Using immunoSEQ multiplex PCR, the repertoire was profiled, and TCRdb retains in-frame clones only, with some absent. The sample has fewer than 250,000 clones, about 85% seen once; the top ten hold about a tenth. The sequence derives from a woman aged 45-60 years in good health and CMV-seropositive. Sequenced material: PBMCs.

The CDR3 region is CASSQDLEETQYF. CDR3 coding DNA: TGTGCCAGCAGCCAAGATCTTGAAGAGACCCAGTACTTC. The rearrangement links TRBV14 to TRBJ2-5; D is unclear. The CDR3 runs to 13 residues. Trimming removed 0 bases from V and 3 bases from J, with 5 bases in between. In germline, CDR1 is SGHDN, CDR2 FVKESK.